This record concerns one T cell receptor beta chain sequence. The antigen is unknown. Per sorted-subset replicate PCR, input was 150 to 250 ng DNA, representing 30,000 or so T cell genomes. Only in-frame clones appear in the TCRdb table, and some are missing; sequencing was by immunoSEQ multiplex PCR. The sample lists around 1,900,000 clones; just over 90% were seen once. This entry belongs to a study of shared clonotypes between healthy human individuals. Findings and caveats of the study: Larger richness was generally estimated for naive than memory subsets. Clonotype sharing among donors was expected to depend on sequencing depth.

Positively selected for CCR7, the CD45RO-negative cells used as naive CD8 cells excluded terminally differentiated effector memory CD45RA+ cells. This CDR3 has 17 residues. Deletions cut 4 bases from V and 3 bases from J, with 20 bases between. Per germline, CDR1 LGHNA and CDR2 YNFKEQ. Sequencing was performed on naive CD8+ T cells from PBMCs. V gene TRBV4-2 combines with J gene TRBJ2-3; tentatively, D is TRBD2 (5 bases). The source is a man younger than 35 in good health. Some clones in this sample may be carry-over from other donors' samples. The CDR3 is CASSPYPEPPGTDTQYF. In DNA, the CDR3 is TGTGCCAGCAGCCCATACCCGGAGCCCCCGGGGACAGATACGCAGTATTTT.